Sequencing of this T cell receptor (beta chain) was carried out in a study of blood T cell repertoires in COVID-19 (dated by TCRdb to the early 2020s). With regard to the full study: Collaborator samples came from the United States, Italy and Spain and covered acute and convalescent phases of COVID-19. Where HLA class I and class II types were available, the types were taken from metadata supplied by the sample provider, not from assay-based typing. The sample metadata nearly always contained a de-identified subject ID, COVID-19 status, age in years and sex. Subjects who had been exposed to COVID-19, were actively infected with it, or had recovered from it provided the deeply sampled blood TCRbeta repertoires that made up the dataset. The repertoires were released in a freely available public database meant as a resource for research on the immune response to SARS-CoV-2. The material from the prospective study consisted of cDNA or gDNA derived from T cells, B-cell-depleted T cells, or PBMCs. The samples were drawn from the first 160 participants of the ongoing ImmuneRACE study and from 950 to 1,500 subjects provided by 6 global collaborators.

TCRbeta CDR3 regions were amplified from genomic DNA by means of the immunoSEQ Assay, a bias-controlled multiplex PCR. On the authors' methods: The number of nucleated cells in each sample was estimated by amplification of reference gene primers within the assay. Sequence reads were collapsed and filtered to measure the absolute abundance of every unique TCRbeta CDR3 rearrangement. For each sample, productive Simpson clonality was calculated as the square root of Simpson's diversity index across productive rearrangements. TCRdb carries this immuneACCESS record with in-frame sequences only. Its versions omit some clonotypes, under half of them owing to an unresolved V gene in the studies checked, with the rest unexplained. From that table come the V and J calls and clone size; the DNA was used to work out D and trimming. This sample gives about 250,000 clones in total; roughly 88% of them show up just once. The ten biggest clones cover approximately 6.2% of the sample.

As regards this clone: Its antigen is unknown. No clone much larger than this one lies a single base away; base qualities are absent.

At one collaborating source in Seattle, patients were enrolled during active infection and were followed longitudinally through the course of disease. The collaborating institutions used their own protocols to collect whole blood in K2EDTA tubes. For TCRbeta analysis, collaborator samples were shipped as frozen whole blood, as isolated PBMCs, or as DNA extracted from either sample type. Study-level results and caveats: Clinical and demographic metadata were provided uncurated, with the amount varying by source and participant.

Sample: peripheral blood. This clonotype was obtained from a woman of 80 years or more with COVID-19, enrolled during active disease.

The DNA reads TGTGCCAGCAGATTTCGGGGGGGGGCCGGGGAGCTGTTTTTT. This encodes CASRFRGGAGELFF. Recombination linked TRBV6-6 to TRBJ2-2, with TRBD2 identical over 8 junction bases. From its cysteine to its phenylalanine, the CDR3 spans 14 amino acids. Only CDR3 DNA remains: 42 bases, in frame from the first base. At the junction V is shortened by 6 bases and J by 6 bases; bases outside the gene matches: 6. The CDR1 and CDR2 encoded by the germline V gene (reference sequence) are MNHNY and SVGAGI.